This entry describes one TCR beta chain. Its specificity is unknown. The sample originates from a study of cytomegalovirus exposure and HLA in healthy donors. General study results and limits: Among the sequence variants, a highly shared cluster was likely an artifact of sequencing. The study flagged 150 to 200 TCR beta chains as cytomegalovirus-associated.

Both 60 Vbeta primers and 13 Jbeta primers went into the PCR. In the authors' methods: Among the unique TCR beta chains that a later analysis counted, about 81 million in all, 10 million to 13 million were shared. Repertoires were generated with immunoSEQ multiplex PCR, while TCRdb's copy carries only in-frame clones and drops some. V and J calls and clone size are those listed in that table; D and trimming were worked out from the DNA. The data hold roughly 180,000 clones, with 70% to 90% observed a single time. The CDR3 covers 15 residues. Deletions cut 0 bases from V and 7 bases from J, with 14 bases between. Germline CDR1 SGHRS, CDR2 YFSETQ. Healthy bone marrow donors made up the donor group.

The material sequenced was PBMCs. This sequence originates from a woman younger than 30 in good health and CMV-seronegative. V is TRBV5-1 and J is TRBJ2-4, with a tentative D call TRBD1 (6 bases). CDR3 nucleotide sequence: TGCGCCAGCAGCTTGGAGGGGACACCTCACAACATTCAGTACTTC. Protein product: CASSLEGTPHNIQYF.